Sequencing of this TCR beta chain was carried out in a study of blood T cell repertoires in COVID-19. Turning to the study itself: Donors in the United States, Italy and Spain gave samples during acute or convalescent COVID-19. The analysed material was cDNA or gDNA that came from T cells, B-cell-depleted T cells, or PBMCs.

The CDR3 extends over 17 amino acids. Trimming removed 1 base from V and 2 bases from J, with 15 bases in between. CDR1 and CDR2 (germline): SGHVS, FNYEAQ. As handled by the study authors: The authors estimated nucleated cell counts from reference gene primer amplification. Method: immunoSEQ multiplex PCR; TCRdb's copy keeps in-frame clones and lacks some. V and J calls and clone size follow that table, whereas D and trimming were derived from the DNA. This table has around 24,000 clones, roughly 90% appearing once. The source is a woman aged 70-85 years with active COVID-19. The rearrangement joins TRBV7-6 to TRBJ2-1; D not certain. Input material: peripheral blood. The CDR3 is CASSLVLTPGTYNEQFF. The CDR3 DNA reads TGTGCCAGCAGCTTAGTGCTGACTCCTGGCACCTACAATGAGCAGTTCTTC.